This T cell receptor (beta chain) emerged from a study of blood T cell repertoires in COVID-19. CDR1 and CDR2 from the germline V gene are SEHNR and FQNEAQ (reference sequence). The V and J ends lost 6 bases and 3 bases respectively, with 12 bases between them. The CDR3 covers 14 residues. Method: immunoSEQ multiplex PCR; TCRdb's copy keeps in-frame clones and lacks some. This table holds 70,000 or so clones, 60% to 85% found once. The source is a human donor in a cohort sampled during active COVID-19. Sample: peripheral blood. The chain is built from TRBV7-9 and TRBJ2-1; D perhaps matches TRBD2 (5 bases). The CDR3 protein is CASSYDYNYNEQFF. The CDR3 nucleotides are TGTGCCAGCAGTTACGACTACAACTACAATGAGCAGTTCTTC. Full variable domain (rest looked up from reference TRBV7-9 and TRBJ2-1): DTGVSQNPRHKITKRGQNVTFRCDPISEHNRLYWYRQTLGQGPEFLTYFQNEAQLEKSRLLSDRFSAERPKGSFSTLEIQRTEQGDSAMYLCASSYDYNYNEQFFGPGTRLTVL.